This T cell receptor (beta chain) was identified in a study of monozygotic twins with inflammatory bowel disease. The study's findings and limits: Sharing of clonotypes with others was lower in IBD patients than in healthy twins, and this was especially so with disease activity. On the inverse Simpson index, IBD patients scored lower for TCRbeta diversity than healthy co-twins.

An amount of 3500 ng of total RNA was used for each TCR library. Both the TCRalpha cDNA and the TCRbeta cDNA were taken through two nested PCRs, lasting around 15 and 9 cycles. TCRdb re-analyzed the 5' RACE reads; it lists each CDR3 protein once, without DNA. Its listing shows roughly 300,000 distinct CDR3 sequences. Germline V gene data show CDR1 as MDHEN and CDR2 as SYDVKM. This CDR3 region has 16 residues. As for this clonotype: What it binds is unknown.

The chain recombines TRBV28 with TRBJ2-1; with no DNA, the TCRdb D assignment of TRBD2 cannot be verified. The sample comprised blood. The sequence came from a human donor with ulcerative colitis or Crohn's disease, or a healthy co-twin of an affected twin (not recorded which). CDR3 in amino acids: CASIPSGTSWYNEQFF.